This entry describes one T cell receptor (beta chain). Its binding antigen is unknown. No qualities accompany the bases; no much larger clone lies one base away. The CDR3 regions of human TCRbeta chains were analyzed by immunosequencing. Concerning the study's data processing: TCRs in the repertoires were compared against a reference library of SARS-CoV-2-specific TCRs that had been generated with the MIRA antigen-specificity platform. Breadth meant the fraction of unique TCRs that were SARS-CoV-2-associated, whereas depth meant the fraction of total T cells that were SARS-CoV-2-associated. Using the MIRA data, every spike-specific TCR was mapped to the spike region that the TCR reacted to and assigned to either a CD4 or a CD8 class. Log10-transformed breadth and depth values were compared by one-way ANOVA with Sidak's multiple comparisons tests. In TCRdb, the immuneACCESS table is reduced to in-frame sequences with V and J assigned. These tables do not hold every clone; where another copy was compared, an unresolved V gene accounts for under half, and the others remain unexplained. For V, J and clone size, that table is used; D and trimming come from the DNA. This sample comprises roughly 100,000 clones, 90% of them detected only once. Of the sample, about 5.4% is held by the ten largest clones.

The CDR3 goes from the cysteine to the phenylalanine over 15 residues. The kept DNA is CDR3 alone, 45 bases in frame from the first base. Compared with germline, V lacks 7 bases and J lacks 2 bases; bases without a gene match: 9. Reading the germline V gene (reference sequence) gives CDR1 MNHEY and CDR2 SMNVEV. Per the publication, the time point label means: baseline before first vaccination. Samples from vaccinated people were obtained from the UK trials COV001 and COV002, which included a single-blind randomized controlled phase 2/3 trial of AZD1222 (ChAdOx1 nCoV-19) in healthy adults. Trial participant PBMC samples were collected at day 0 and day 28 after the second dose for TCRbeta chain sequencing. This entry belongs to a study of T cell responses to AZD1222 COVID-19 vaccine (TCRdb year 2021). About the investigation overall: AZD1222 recipients with second doses at about 4 weeks or about 12 weeks were pooled, because spike-specific TCR depth and breadth did not differ between schedules. Trial participants were enrolled by age into subgroups of 18-55, 56-69 and 70-plus years, and about 150, 27 and 61 TCR-sequenced participants, respectively, were included in these subgroups. TCR sequencing covered some 250 trial participants: 200 to 220 given two doses of AZD1222 and about 26 given two doses of MenACWY control vaccine.

General study outcomes and caveats: A significant rise in spike-specific TCR breadth and depth was observed after two AZD1222 doses relative to day 0 and relative to MenACWY recipients. Only five or six AZD1222 recipients were SARS-CoV-2 seropositive at baseline, limiting conclusions about previously exposed vaccinees. Reportedly, almost half of the unique spike-specific TCRs recognized epitopes lying outside the regions that are mutated in the B.1.351 and B.1.1.7 variants. The 56-69-year group was small, and its depth increase did not reach significance, likely because of low power. CD4 TCRs associated with the vaccine covered the entire spike protein, and the dominant responses were in regions 160-218 and 743-854. Most participants were white British and females outnumbered males, and the authors suggested that clonal diversity may have been underestimated. No day 14 peak-response samples were available, so repertoires were characterized only after the peak T cell response.

This specimen consisted of peripheral blood, obtained on day 0 of AZD1222 vaccination. This chain joins TRBV27 to TRBJ1-1; 8 bases in between match TRBD1. This TCR came from an adult in good health. The nucleotides are TGTGCCAGCAAACCCGGGACAGGCTTTAACACTGAAGCTTTCTTT. This codes for CASKPGTGFNTEAFF.